A single sample is the source of the 15 T cell receptor beta chains below, sequenced in a study of spatial heterogeneity in lung cancer. The time point was: sample taken at primary tumor resection. Sequencing was performed on whole RNA extracted from tumor and nontumor lung tissue, or from frozen PBMC, and the material was left unsorted. TCRdb reprocessed the 5' RACE reads via MiXCR and lists one record per CDR3 protein. The top ten clones hold 25% to 35% of a sample with tens of thousands of distinct CDR3 sequences, around 7.2% of them seen once. This specimen was PBMCs, taken at surgery. These TCRs come from a male donor with early-stage non-small cell lung cancer.

The gene calls are TRBV9 and TRBJ2-2; unclear D gene. CDR3 length equals 13 residues. V was cut by 2 bases and J by 4 bases, with 6 bases left in between. Germline V gene lookup returns CDR1 SGDLS and CDR2 YYNGEE. CDR3 sequence: CASSVLSTGELFF. Written as DNA, the CDR3 is TGTGCCAGCAGCGTTCTGAGCACCGGGGAGCTGTTTTTT.

This clonotype was detected a few times. V and J are TRBV11-1 and TRBJ2-7; D is uncertain. Germline V gene lookup returns CDR1 SGHAT and CDR2 FQDESV (reference sequence). V gave up 1 base and J gave up 0 bases, with 7 bases separating them. The CDR3 has 14 residues. Written as DNA, the CDR3 is TGTGCCAGCAGCTTAGGGCACCTCTCCTACGAGCAGTACGTC. As protein: CASSLGHLSYEQYV.

Many counts were recorded for this clonotype. The gene calls are TRBV5-5 and TRBJ1-6, with 7 bases fitting TRBD1. V lost 2 bases to trimming and J lost 7 bases; unmatched junction nucleotides: 9. CDR1 is SGHKS and CDR2 is YYEKEE in the germline V gene (reference sequence). The CDR3 is 16 residues long. For the CDR3, the DNA is TGTGCCAGCAGCTTCGATAGGGGGCGCAGGAATTCACCCCTCCACTTT. The encoded protein is CASSFDRGRRNSPLHF.

This clonotype showed up many times. This sequence joins TRBV12-3 or TRBV12-4 and TRBJ2-3, with 12 nucleotides matching TRBD2. The CDR3 is 14 residues long. V lost 3 bases to trimming and J lost 6 bases; unmatched junction nucleotides: 1. The CDR3 loop reads CASSLTSGSDTQYF. The CDR3 bases are TGTGCCAGCAGTTTGACTAGCGGGAGTGATACGCAGTATTTT.

This clonotype was seen more than once but under ten times. The rearrangement links TRBV7-8 to TRBJ1-2; possible D gene TRBD1, 6 bases. The V end lost 1 base, the J end lost 6 bases, and 21 bases lay between the germline ends. This CDR3 contains 17 residues. Germline loops: CDR1 SGHVS, CDR2 FQNEAQ. CDR3 residues: CASSLEGQGLSADGYTF. As DNA, the CDR3 is TGTGCCAGCAGCTTAGAGGGGCAGGGGCTGTCTGCGGATGGCTACACCTTC. The full variable domain, completed using reference TRBV7-8 and TRBJ1-2, is GAGVSQSPRYKVAKRGQDVALRCDPISGHVSLFWYQQALGQGPEFLTYFQNEAQLDKSGLPSDRFFAERPEGSVSTLKIQRTQQEDSAVYLCASSLEGQGLSADGYTFGSGTRLTVV.

The chain employs TRBV7-3 and TRBJ2-5, with D unresolved. The germline CDR1 and CDR2 sequences are SGHTA and FQGTGA. The CDR3 loop spans 14 amino acids. Trimming took off 2 bases at V and 2 bases at J, with 9 bases between the two ends. The CDR3 sequence: CASSLAALQETQYF. In DNA form, the CDR3 reads TGTGCCAGCAGCTTAGCGGCCTTACAAGAGACCCAGTACTTC.

In its sample, this clonotype was seen many times. The chain has TRBV7-6 and TRBJ1-2; D might be TRBD1 (5 bases). The germline gives CDR1 SGHVS, CDR2 FNYEAQ. With 3 bases removed from V and 8 bases from J, the gap between germline ends came to 19 bases. The CDR3 has 15 residues. The CDR3 sequence is CASSFGRGYREGYTF. In nucleotides, the CDR3 is TGTGCCAGCAGCTTTGGACGGGGGTATCGGGAAGGCTACACCTTC.

The chain couples TRBV29-1 to TRBJ2-5; tentative D call: TRBD1 (6 bases). Trimming removed 7 bases from V and 2 bases from J, with 14 bases in between. The CDR3 contains 13 residues. In germline, CDR1 is SQVTM, CDR2 ANQGSEA. The CDR3 DNA follows: TGCAGCGCCGGACAGAATCGACAAGAGACCCAGTACTTC. It yields the protein CSAGQNRQETQYF.

This clonotype was seen ten or more times. This chain connects TRBV6-1 to TRBJ2-2; 9 bases align to TRBD1. The length of the CDR3 is 16 residues. Germline values: CDR1 MNHNS, CDR2 SASEGT. Trimming removed 6 bases from V and 6 bases from J; junction bases left unmatched: 11. The CDR3 region is CASRHRDREIAGELFF. Here the CDR3 DNA reads TGTGCCAGCAGGCATCGGGACAGGGAGATCGCCGGGGAGCTGTTTTTT.

This clonotype was observed many times. The chain is built from TRBV6-2 or TRBV6-3 and TRBJ1-2; TRBD1 matches 7 bases. In germline, CDR1 is MNHEY, CDR2 SVGEGT. The CDR3 loop spans 16 amino acids. The V gene end was trimmed by 5 bases and the J gene end by 4 bases; junction bases not matched to a gene: 13. The CDR3 spells CASSHFGQDGSYGYTF. CDR3 nucleotide sequence: TGTGCCAGCAGTCACTTCGGACAGGACGGGAGCTATGGCTACACCTTC.

The V gene is TRBV6-6, the J gene TRBJ1-2; 8 bases fit TRBD1. This CDR3 has 14 residues. V was clipped by 6 bases and J by 2 bases; unmatched bases: 5. Germline CDR1 and CDR2: MNHNY and SVGAGI (reference sequence). The CDR3 sequence is CASRGQGKNYGYTF. The CDR3, as DNA: TGTGCCAGCAGAGGACAGGGCAAGAACTATGGCTACACCTTC.

This clonotype has ten or more counts. The chain employs TRBV30 and TRBJ2-5; D gene ambiguous. The V gene's germline CDR1 is GTSNPN and CDR2 SVGIG (reference sequence). The CDR3 has 11 amino acids. V lost 1 base to trimming and J lost 5 bases, with 5 bases between them. The CDR3 region is CAWSGAETQYF. The CDR3 nucleotides are TGTGCCTGGAGTGGGGCGGAGACCCAGTACTTC.

A few counts support this clonotype. The chain couples TRBV20-1 to TRBJ2-2; TRBD1 matches at 8 bases. CDR1 is DFQATT, CDR2 SNEGSKA, per germline (reference sequence). V lost 3 bases to trimming and J lost 6 bases; unmatched junction nucleotides: 3. This CDR3 is built from 13 residues. CDR3 DNA sequence: TGCAGTGCTAGTGGACAGGGCTCCGGGGAGCTGTTTTTT. Translation: CSASGQGSGELFF.

This clonotype was found many times. The chain carries TRBV24-1 and TRBJ1-2; D gene unclear. CDR3 length: 12 amino acids. Germline V gene data show CDR1 as KGHDR and CDR2 as SFDVKD. Trimming removed 4 bases at V and 8 bases at J, with 10 bases between. The CDR3: CATSEAGGGYTF. The CDR3 nucleotides are TGTGCCACCAGTGAAGCAGGCGGCGGCTACACCTTC.

At least ten counts were recorded for this clonotype. This chain joins TRBV2 and TRBJ1-2; weak D call: TRBD1 (6 bases). The CDR3 runs to 15 residues. Germline CDR1 SNHLY, CDR2 FYNNEI. Deletions cut 8 bases from V and 8 bases from J, with 24 bases between. The CDR3 protein is CASVAEGRGYKGYTF. CDR3 coding DNA: TGTGCCAGCGTGGCGGAAGGCAGGGGATATAAAGGCTACACCTTC.